What follows is one T cell receptor (beta chain) and its context. Its matching antigen is unknown. Method: immunoSEQ multiplex PCR; TCRdb's copy keeps in-frame clones and lacks some. The sample yields 60,000 to 80,000 clones, around 85% seen once. This sample is drawn from a study of cytomegalovirus exposure and HLA in healthy donors. Study-level findings and limits: It was found in a later analysis that first-cohort TCR clusters tended to co-occur in the 120 validation repertoires.

V was pared by 4 bases and J by 2 bases, with 16 bases of the junction left unmatched. Germline values: CDR1 MNHEY, CDR2 SMNVEV (reference sequence). This CDR3 has 21 amino acids. The gene calls are TRBV27 and TRBJ2-3, with 15 positions matching TRBD2. This TCR came from a man younger than 45 in good health and CMV-seronegative. What was sequenced was PBMCs. CDR3 sequence (DNA): TGTGCCAGCAGTTCGGTGTTTGGAGCGGGACTAGCGGGGGGCACCACAGATACGCAGTATTTT. Translating gives CASSSVFGAGLAGGTTDTQYF.